A single sample is the source of the 17 T cell receptor beta chains below, sequenced in a study of T cell repertoires in cytomegalovirus infection. Using its own MiXCR run on the reads, TCRdb lists one record per CDR3 protein. The profile shows some 220,000 distinct CDR3 sequences, around 6.6% of them singletons. The sequencing sample was made of PBMCs. The origin of the receptors is a human donor in good health (CMV status not recorded). Some clones in this sample may be carry-over from other donors' samples.

This clonotype was detected many times. This chain joins TRBV6-1 and TRBJ1-2; D call uncertain. The V and J ends lost 4 bases and 0 bases respectively, with 3 bases between them. Per the germline V gene, CDR1 is MNHNS and CDR2 is SASEGT. The CDR3 runs to 12 residues. The CDR3 loop is CASSVANYGYTF. As DNA, the CDR3 is TGTGCCAGCAGTGTCGCTAACTATGGCTACACCTTC.

In regard to this clonotype: Sequence at one end of the junction differs from germline and may be a read error. The chain is built from TRBV20-1 and TRBJ1-1, with 8 bases fitting TRBD1. The CDR3 loop spans 16 amino acids. The germline V gene has CDR1 DFQATT and CDR2 SNEGSKA (reference sequence). CDR3 region: CSARDTGGSPNAEAFF. The CDR3 DNA follows: TGCAGTGCTAGAGATACAGGGGGGAGTCCGAACGCTGAAGCTTTCTTT.

This clonotype was counted ten times or more. The CDR3 spells CASRHRDRWGLEQYF. CDR3 coding DNA: TGTGCCAGCAGACATCGGGACAGGTGGGGTCTGGAGCAGTACTTC. The chain couples TRBV6-5 to TRBJ2-7; 8 nucleotides match TRBD1. The V gene end was trimmed by 6 bases and the J gene end by 7 bases; junction bases not matched to a gene: 14. This CDR3 region has 15 residues. Germline assignment: CDR1 MNHEY and CDR2 SVGAGI.

This clonotype has a count of ten or more. This chain joins TRBV29-1 and TRBJ1-1; D perhaps matches TRBD1 (5 bases). V gave up 0 bases and J gave up 11 bases, with 19 bases separating them. Germline V lookup: CDR1 SQVTM, CDR2 ANQGSEA. CDR3 length equals 14 residues. CDR3 region: CSVEDGSGTHGAFF. CDR3 coding DNA: TGCAGCGTTGAAGATGGGTCCGGGACCCATGGGGCTTTCTTT.

This clonotype was recorded at least ten times. The J gene is TRBJ1-1, the V gene TRBV6-2 or TRBV6-3; no reliable D call. Per germline, CDR1 MNHEY and CDR2 SVGEGT. This CDR3 is built from 12 residues. V was cut by 10 bases and J by 5 bases, with 14 bases left in between. Written as DNA, the CDR3 is TGTGCCATCTCGGAATCTCATACTGAAGCTTTCTTT. Its protein is CAISESHTEAFF.

This clonotype was counted ten times or more. The chain uses TRBV7-2 and TRBJ1-1, with a tentative D call TRBD1 (5 bases). Per the germline V gene, CDR1 is SGHTA and CDR2 is FQGNSA. The CDR3 is made up of 11 amino acids. V gave up 5 bases and J gave up 7 bases, with 8 bases separating them. This CDR3 reads CASSRGFEAFF. The CDR3 DNA sequence: TGTGCCAGCAGCCGGGGGTTTGAAGCTTTCTTT.

The chain links TRBV20-1 to TRBJ1-1; 7 nucleotides line up with TRBD1. This CDR3 comprises 15 residues. The germline V gene encodes CDR1 DFQATT and CDR2 SNEGSKA (reference sequence). The V segment lost 1 base and the J segment 1 base; nucleotides outside the gene matches: 6. CDR3 region: CSARGQAGGNTEAFF. DNA of the CDR3: TGCAGTGCTAGAGGGCAGGCAGGGGGGAACACTGAAGCTTTCTTT.

In its sample, this clonotype was seen many times. The rearrangement uses TRBV2 and TRBJ1-4; 7 bases line up with TRBD1. Germline loops: CDR1 SNHLY, CDR2 FYNNEI. The V and J ends lost 7 bases and 0 bases, in that order; junction bases with no gene match: 8. The CDR3 spans 16 residues. The CDR3 nucleotides are TGTGCCAGCACGGGACAGACCCCATCAACTAATGAAAAACTGTTTTTT. The encoded protein is CASTGQTPSTNEKLFF.

In its sample, this clonotype was seen many times. This CDR3 is CASSLFRENIQYF. In DNA, the CDR3 is TGTGCCAGCAGCCTTTTTCGGGAAAACATTCAGTACTTC. The chain carries TRBV5-8 and TRBJ2-4; D is undetermined. The CDR3 spans 13 residues. The germline V and J ends were trimmed by 4 bases and 5 bases, with 10 bases remaining between them. CDR1 is SGHTS, CDR2 YDEGEE, per germline. Based on the CDR3 plus reference TRBV5-8 and TRBJ2-4, the full variable domain is EAGVTQSPTHLIKTRGQQATLRCSPISGHTSVYWYQQALGLGLQFLLWYDEGEERNRGNFPPRFSGRQFPNYSSELNVNALELEDSALYLCASSLFRENIQYFGAGTRLSVL.

This clonotype has a count of ten or more. The V gene is TRBV7-3, the J gene TRBJ2-3; D gene ambiguous. Looked up from germline, CDR1 is SGHTA and CDR2 is FQGTGA. V gave up 5 bases and J gave up 6 bases, with 12 bases separating them. CDR3 size: 13 residues. This CDR3 is CASSISRMDTQYF. DNA of the CDR3: TGTGCCAGCAGCATCTCGCGGATGGATACGCAGTATTTT.

This clonotype was seen many times. V and J are TRBV11-2 and TRBJ1-5, with D perhaps matching TRBD1 (5 bases). The CDR3 covers 13 residues. From germline, CDR1 is SGHAT and CDR2 FQNNGV. The germline V and J ends were trimmed by 2 bases and 5 bases, with 7 bases remaining between them. The CDR3 DNA reads TGTGCCAGCAGCTTATCCAGGGATCAGCCCCAGCATTTT. Its protein product is CASSLSRDQPQHF. Full variable domain (outside the CDR3, taken from reference TRBV11-2 and TRBJ1-5): EAGVAQSPRYKIIEKRQSVAFWCNPISGHATLYWYQQILGQGPKLLIQFQNNGVVDDSQLPKDRFSAERLKGVDSTLKIQPAKLEDSAVYLCASSLSRDQPQHFGDGTRLSIL.

This clonotype was seen ten or more times. The V call is TRBV4-3, the J call TRBJ1-1, with no clear D. CDR3 length: 15 amino acids. V lost 1 base to trimming and J lost 3 bases, with 12 bases between them. The germline CDR1 and CDR2 sequences are LGHNA and YSLEER. The CDR3 DNA follows: TGCGCCAGCAGCCAAGCTCCGGGGAGGGACACTGAAGCTTTCTTT. Residues: CASSQAPGRDTEAFF.

This clonotype was recorded many times. V usage is TRBV6-1 and J usage is TRBJ2-2, with D maybe TRBD1 (5 bases). Trimming took 6 bases from V and 2 from J, leaving 13 bases between them. Germline V gives CDR1 MNHNS, CDR2 SASEGT. CDR3 length: 15 residues. The CDR3 nucleotides read TGTGCCAGCAGGGTCCAGGGAATTAACACCGGGGAGCTGTTTTTT. Its protein is CASRVQGINTGELFF.

This clonotype has ten or more counts. The chain couples TRBV20-1 to TRBJ1-1, with 7 bases matching TRBD1. The CDR3 spans 13 residues. Trimming removed 7 bases from V and 5 bases from J; junction bases left unmatched: 10. Germline values: CDR1 DFQATT, CDR2 SNEGSKA (reference sequence). CDR3 protein: CSGNRGGSTEAFF. The CDR3 DNA follows: TGCAGTGGAAACAGGGGCGGGAGTACTGAAGCTTTCTTT.

This clonotype was found many times. This sequence joins TRBV7-2 and TRBJ1-6, with 8 bases identical to TRBD1. Germline values: CDR1 SGHTA, CDR2 FQGNSA. The ends lost 4 bases at V and 7 bases at J; junction bases unmatched: 9. The CDR3 has 16 residues. CDR3 loop: CASSSRGGQANSPLHF. In nucleotides, the CDR3 is TGTGCCAGCAGCTCGAGGGGGGGACAGGCGAATTCACCCCTCCACTTT.

In this sample, this clonotype turned up many times. The chain carries TRBV7-8 and TRBJ2-7; 11 bases match TRBD1. The CDR3 sequence is 15 residues long. With V trimmed by 3 bases and J by 2 bases, 3 bases remained unmatched. Germline values: CDR1 SGHVS, CDR2 FQNEAQ. The CDR3 here is CASSFLGQGAYEQYF. Written as DNA, the CDR3 is TGTGCCAGCAGCTTCCTGGGACAGGGGGCCTACGAGCAGTACTTC.

This chain joins TRBV5-8 and TRBJ1-2, with D uncertain. Trimming shortened V by 4 bases and J by 2 bases, and 15 bases separated the two germline ends. CDR1 and CDR2 from the germline V gene are SGHTS and YDEGEE. The CDR3 loop spans 15 amino acids. The CDR3 nucleotides are TGTGCCAGCAGCGTCCGGGTCGCTAGGAACTATGGCTACACCTTC. Its translation is CASSVRVARNYGYTF.